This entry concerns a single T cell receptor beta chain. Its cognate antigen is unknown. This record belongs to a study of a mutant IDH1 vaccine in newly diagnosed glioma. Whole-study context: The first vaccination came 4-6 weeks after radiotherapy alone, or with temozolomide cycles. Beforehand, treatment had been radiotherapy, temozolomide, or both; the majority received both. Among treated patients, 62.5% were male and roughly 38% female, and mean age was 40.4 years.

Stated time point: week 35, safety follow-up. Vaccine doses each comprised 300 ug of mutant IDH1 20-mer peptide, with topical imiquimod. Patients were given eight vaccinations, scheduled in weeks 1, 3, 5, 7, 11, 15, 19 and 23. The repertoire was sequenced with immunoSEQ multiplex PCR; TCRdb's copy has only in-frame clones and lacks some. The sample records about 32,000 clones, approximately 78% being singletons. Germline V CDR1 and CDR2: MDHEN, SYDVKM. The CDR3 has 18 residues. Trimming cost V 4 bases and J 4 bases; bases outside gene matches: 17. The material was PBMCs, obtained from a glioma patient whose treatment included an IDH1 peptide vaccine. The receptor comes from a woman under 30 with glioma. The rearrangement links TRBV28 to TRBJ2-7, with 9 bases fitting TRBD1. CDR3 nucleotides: TGTGCCAGCAGTTCCCCGGGGACCGGGACAGGGAATTGGTACGAGCAGTACTTC. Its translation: CASSSPGTGTGNWYEQYF.